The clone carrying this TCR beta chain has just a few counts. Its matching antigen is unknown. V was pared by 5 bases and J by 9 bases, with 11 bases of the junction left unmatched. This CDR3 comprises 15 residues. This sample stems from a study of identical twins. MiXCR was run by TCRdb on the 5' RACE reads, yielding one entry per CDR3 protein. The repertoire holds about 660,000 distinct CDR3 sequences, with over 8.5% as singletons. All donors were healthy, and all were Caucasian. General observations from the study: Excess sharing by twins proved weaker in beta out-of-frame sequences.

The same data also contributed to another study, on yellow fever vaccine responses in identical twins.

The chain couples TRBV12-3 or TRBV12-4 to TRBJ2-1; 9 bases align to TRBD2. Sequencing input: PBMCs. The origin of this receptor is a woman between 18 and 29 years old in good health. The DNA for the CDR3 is TGTGCCAGCAGTCCCGGAGCGGGAGGCTCTTTTGAGCAGTTCTTC. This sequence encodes CASSPGAGGSFEQFF.